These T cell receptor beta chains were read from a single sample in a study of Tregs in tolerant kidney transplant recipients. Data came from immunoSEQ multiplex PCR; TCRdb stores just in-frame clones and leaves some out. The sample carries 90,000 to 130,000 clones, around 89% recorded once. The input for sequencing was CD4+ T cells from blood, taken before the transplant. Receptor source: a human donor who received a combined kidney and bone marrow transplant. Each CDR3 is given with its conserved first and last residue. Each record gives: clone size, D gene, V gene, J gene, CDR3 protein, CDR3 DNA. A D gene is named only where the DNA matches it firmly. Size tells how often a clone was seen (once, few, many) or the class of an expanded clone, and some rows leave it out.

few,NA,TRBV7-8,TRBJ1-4,CASSLVVGGKLFF,TGTGCCAGCAGCTTAGTAGTGGGGGGAAAACTGTTTTTT
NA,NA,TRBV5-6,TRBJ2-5,CAAGFGETQYF,TGTGCAGCAGGGTTCGGGGAGACCCAGTACTTC
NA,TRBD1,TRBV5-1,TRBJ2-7,CASSPGQGPGEQYF,TGCGCCAGCAGCCCGGGACAGGGGCCCGGCGAGCAGTACTTC
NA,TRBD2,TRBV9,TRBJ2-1,CASSPIGRGAYNEQFF,TGTGCCAGCAGCCCGATTGGGCGGGGGGCGTATAATGAGCAGTTCTTC
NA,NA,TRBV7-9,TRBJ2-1,CASSQKTAYNEQFF,TGTGCCAGCAGCCAAAAAACAGCTTACAATGAGCAGTTCTTC
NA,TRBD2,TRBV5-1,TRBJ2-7,CASSLVAGSYEQYF,TGCGCCAGCAGCCTTGTAGCGGGGTCCTACGAGCAGTACTTC
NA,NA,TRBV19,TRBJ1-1,CASSIAAVIMNTEAFF,TGTGCCAGTAGTATAGCTGCAGTCATTATGAACACTGAAGCTTTCTTT
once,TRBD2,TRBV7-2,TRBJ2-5,CASSQSGTRGVQETQYF,TGTGCCAGCAGCCAATCCGGGACTAGGGGTGTGCAAGAGACCCAGTACTTC
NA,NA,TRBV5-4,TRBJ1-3,CASSLDGSSGNTIYF,TGTGCCAGCAGCTTGGACGGTTCTTCTGGAAACACCATATATTTT
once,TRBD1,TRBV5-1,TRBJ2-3,CASSRDREPTDTQYF,TGCGCCAGCAGCCGGGACAGGGAGCCCACAGATACGCAGTATTTT
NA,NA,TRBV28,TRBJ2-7,CASSRREQYF,TGTGCCAGCAGCCGCAGGGAGCAGTACTTC
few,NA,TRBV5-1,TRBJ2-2,CASSATTVMAGELFF,TGCGCCAGCAGCGCCACGACAGTAATGGCCGGGGAGCTGTTTTTT
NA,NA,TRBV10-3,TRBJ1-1,CAISESGGVTEAFF,TGTGCCATCAGTGAGTCTGGCGGGGTCACTGAAGCTTTCTTT
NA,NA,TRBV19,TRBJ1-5,CASSPPPTGTQPQHF,TGTGCCAGTAGTCCCCCACCCACAGGGACCCAGCCCCAGCATTTT
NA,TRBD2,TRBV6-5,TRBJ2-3,CASTISGSSTDTQYF,TGTGCCAGCACAATTAGCGGGAGCAGCACAGATACGCAGTATTTT
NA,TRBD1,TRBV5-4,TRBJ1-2,CASSSDRGIYGYTF,TGTGCCAGCAGCTCCGACAGGGGGATATATGGCTACACCTTC
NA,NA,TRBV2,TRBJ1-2,CASSVIQNYGYTF,TGTGCCAGCAGTGTTATTCAGAACTATGGCTACACCTTC
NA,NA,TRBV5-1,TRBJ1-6,CASSSDSNSPLHF,TGCGCCAGCAGCTCAGACAGCAATTCACCCCTCCACTTT